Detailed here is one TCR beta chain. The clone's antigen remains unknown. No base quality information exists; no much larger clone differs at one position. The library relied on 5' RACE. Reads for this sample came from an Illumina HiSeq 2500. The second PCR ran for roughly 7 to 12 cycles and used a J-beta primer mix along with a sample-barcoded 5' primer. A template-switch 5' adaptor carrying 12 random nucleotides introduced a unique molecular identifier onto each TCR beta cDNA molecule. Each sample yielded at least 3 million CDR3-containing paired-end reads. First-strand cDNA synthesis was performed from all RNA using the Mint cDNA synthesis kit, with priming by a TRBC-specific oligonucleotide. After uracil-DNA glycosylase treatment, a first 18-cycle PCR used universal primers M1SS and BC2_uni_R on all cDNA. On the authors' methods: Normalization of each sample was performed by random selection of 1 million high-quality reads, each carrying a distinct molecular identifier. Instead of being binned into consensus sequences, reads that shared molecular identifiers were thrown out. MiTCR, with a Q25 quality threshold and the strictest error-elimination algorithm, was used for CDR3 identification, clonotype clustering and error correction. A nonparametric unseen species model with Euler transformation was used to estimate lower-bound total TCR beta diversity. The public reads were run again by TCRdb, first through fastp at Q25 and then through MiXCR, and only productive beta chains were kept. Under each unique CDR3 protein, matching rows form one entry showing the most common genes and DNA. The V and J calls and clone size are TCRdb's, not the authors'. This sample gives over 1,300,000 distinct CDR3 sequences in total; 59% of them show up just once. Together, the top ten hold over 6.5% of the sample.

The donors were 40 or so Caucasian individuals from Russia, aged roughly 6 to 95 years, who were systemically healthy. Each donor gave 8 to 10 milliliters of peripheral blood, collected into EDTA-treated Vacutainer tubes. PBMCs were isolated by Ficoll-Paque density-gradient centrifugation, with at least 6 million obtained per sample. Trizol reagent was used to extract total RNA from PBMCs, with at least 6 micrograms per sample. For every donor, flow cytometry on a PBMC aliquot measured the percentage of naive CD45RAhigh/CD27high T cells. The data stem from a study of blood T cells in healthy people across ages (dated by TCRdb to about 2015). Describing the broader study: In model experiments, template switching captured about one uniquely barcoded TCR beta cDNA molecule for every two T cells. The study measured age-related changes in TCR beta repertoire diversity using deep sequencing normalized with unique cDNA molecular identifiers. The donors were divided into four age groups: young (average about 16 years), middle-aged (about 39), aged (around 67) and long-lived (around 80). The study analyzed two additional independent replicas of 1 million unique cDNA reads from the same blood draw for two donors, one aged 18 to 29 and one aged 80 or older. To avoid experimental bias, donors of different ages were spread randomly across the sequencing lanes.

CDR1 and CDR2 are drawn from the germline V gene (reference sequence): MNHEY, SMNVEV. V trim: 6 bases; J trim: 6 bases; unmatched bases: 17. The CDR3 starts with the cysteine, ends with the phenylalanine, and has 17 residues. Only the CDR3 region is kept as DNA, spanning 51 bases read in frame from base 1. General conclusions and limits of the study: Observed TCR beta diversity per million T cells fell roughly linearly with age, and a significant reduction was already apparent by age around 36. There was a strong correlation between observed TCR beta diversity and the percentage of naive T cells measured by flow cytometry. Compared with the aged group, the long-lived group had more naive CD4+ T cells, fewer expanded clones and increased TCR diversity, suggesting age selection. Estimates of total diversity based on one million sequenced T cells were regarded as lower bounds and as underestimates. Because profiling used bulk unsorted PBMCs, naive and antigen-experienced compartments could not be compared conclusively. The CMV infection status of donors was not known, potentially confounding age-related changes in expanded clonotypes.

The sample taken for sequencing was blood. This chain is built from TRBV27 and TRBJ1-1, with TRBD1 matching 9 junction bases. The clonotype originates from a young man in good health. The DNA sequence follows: TGTGCCAGCAGCGAAGGGGTGGACAGGGGAATTATTGCTGAAGCTTTCTTT. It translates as CASSEGVDRGIIAEAFF.